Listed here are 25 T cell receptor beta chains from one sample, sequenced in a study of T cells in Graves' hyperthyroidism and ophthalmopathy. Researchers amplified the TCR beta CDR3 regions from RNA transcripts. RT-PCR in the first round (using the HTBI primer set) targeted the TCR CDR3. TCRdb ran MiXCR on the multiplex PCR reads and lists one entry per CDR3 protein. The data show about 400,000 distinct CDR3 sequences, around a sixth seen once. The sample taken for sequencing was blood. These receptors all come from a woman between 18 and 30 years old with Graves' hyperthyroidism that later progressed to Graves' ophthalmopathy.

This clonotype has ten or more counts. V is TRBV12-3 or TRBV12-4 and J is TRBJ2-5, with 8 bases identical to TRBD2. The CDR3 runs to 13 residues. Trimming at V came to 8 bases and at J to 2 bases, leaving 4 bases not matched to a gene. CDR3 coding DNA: TGTGCCAGCCGGGAGGGGCTACAAGAGACCCAGTACTTC. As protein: CASREGLQETQYF.

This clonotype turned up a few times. CDR3 bases: TGTGCCAGCAGTGGAGCCGGGAACTATAATGAAAAACTGTTTTTT. Its protein is CASSGAGNYNEKLFF. The chain has TRBV2 and TRBJ1-4; no clear D. The CDR3 contains 15 residues. V was clipped by 4 bases and J by 4 bases, with 13 bases between them. The V gene's germline CDR1 is SNHLY and CDR2 FYNNEI.

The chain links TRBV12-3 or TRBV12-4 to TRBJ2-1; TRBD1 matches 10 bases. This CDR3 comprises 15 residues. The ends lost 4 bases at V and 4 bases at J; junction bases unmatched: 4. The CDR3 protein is CASSSGQGIYNEQFF. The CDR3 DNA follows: TGTGCCAGCAGTTCGGGACAGGGGATTTACAATGAGCAGTTCTTC.

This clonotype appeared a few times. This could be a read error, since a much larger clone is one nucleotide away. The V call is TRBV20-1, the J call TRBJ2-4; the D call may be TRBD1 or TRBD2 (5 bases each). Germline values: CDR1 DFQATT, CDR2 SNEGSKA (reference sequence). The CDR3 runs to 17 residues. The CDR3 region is CSARSTGLDGAKNTQYF. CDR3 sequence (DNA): TGCAGTGCTAGATCCACGGGGCTAGATGGGGCCAAAAACACTCAGTACTTC.

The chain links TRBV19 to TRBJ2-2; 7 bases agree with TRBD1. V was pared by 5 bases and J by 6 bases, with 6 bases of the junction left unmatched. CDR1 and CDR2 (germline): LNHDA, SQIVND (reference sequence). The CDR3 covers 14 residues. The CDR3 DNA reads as TGTGCCAGTAGTGCAGACAGGGTTCCCGGGGAGCTGTTTTTT. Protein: CASSADRVPGELFF.

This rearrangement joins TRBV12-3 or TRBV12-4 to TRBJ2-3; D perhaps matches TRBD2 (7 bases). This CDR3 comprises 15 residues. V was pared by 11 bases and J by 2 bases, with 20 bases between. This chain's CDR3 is CASCSGGQLTDTQYF. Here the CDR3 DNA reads TGTGCCTCATGTTCCGGGGGGCAACTCACAGATACGCAGTATTTT.

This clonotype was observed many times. The CDR3 loop is CASSWGGVDEQFF. CDR3 in DNA: TGTGCCAGCAGCTGGGGAGGAGTCGATGAGCAGTTCTTC. The chain has TRBV5-5 and TRBJ2-1; perhaps TRBD2 as D (6 bases). The V end lost 3 bases, the J end lost 8 bases, and 12 bases lay between the germline ends. CDR3 size: 13 residues. CDR1 is SGHKS, CDR2 YYEKEE, per germline (reference sequence). Variable domain in full (rest from reference TRBV5-5 and TRBJ2-1): DAGVTQSPTHLIKTRGQQVTLRCSPISGHKSVSWYQQVLGQGPQFIFQYYEKEERGRGNFPDRFSARQFPNYSSELNVNALLLGDSALYLCASSWGGVDEQFFGPGTRLTVL.

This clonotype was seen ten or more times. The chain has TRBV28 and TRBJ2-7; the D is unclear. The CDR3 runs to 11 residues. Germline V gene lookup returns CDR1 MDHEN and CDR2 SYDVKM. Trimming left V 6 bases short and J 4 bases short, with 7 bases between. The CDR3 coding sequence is TGTGCCAGCAGCCCCGGGTACGAGCAGTACTTC. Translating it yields CASSPGYEQYF.

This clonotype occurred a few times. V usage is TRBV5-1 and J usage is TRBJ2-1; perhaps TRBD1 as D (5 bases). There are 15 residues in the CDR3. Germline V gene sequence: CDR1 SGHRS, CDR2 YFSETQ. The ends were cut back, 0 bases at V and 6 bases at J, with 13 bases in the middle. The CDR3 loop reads CASSLEVQGANEQFF. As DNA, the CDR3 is TGCGCCAGCAGCTTGGAAGTCCAAGGGGCCAATGAGCAGTTCTTC. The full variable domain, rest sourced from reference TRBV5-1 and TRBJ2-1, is KAGVTQTPRYLIKTRGQQVTLSCSPISGHRSVSWYQQTPGQGLQFLFEYFSETQRNKGNFPGRFSGRQFSNSRSEMNVSTLELGDSALYLCASSLEVQGANEQFFGPGTRLTVL.

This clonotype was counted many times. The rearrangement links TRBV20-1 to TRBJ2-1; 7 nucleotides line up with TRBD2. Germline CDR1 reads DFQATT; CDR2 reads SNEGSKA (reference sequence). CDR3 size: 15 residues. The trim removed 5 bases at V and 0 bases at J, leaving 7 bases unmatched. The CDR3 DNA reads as TGCAGTGCTCCGGAGGGAGGGCGCTCCTACAATGAGCAGTTCTTC. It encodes CSAPEGGRSYNEQFF.

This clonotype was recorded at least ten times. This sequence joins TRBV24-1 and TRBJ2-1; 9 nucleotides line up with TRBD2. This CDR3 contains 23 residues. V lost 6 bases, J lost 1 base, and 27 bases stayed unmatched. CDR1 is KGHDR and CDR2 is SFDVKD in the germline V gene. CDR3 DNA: TGTGCCACCAGTCGAAGGTGGGACACCGGGTTTTTAGCGGGAGATGGGTCCTACAATGAGCAGTTCTTC. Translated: CATSRRWDTGFLAGDGSYNEQFF.

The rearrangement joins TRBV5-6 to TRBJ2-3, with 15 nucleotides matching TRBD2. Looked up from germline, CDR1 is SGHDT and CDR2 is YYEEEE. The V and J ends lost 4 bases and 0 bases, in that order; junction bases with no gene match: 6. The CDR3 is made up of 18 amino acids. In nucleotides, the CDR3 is TGTGCCAGCAGCCCGGGACTAGCGGGAGGTCCTAGCACAGATACGCAGTATTTT. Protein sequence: CASSPGLAGGPSTDTQYF. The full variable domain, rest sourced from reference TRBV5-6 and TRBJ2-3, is DAGVTQSPTHLIKTRGQQVTLRCSPKSGHDTVSWYQQALGQGPQFIFQYYEEEERQRGNFPDRFSGHQFPNYSSELNVNALLLGDSALYLCASSPGLAGGPSTDTQYFGPGTRLTVL.

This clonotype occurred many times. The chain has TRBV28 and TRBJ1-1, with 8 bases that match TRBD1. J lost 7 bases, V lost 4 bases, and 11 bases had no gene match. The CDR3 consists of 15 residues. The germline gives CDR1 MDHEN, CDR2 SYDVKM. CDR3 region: CASSSTQGAGDEAFF. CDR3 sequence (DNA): TGTGCCAGCAGTTCTACCCAGGGGGCGGGAGATGAAGCTTTCTTT.

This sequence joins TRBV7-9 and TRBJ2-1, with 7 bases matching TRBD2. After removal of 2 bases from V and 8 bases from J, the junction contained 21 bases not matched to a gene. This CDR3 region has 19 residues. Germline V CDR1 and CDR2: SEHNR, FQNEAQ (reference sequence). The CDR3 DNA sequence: TGTGCCAGCAGCTTACCCCCCTCCTACACTAGCGCCCTAATTGATGAGCAGTTCTTC. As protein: CASSLPPSYTSALIDEQFF.

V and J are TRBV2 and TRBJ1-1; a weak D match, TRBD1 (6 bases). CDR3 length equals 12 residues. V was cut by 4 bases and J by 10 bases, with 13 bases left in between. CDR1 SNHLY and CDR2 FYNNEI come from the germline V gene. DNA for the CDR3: TGTGCCAGCAGTGTTGGACAGCCCTCAGCTTTCTTT. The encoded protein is CASSVGQPSAFF. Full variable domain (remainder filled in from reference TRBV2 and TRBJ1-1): EPEVTQTPSHQVTQMGQEVILRCVPISNHLYFYWYRQILGQKVEFLVSFYNNEISEKSEIFDDQFSVERPDGSNFTLKIRSTKLEDSAMYFCASSVGQPSAFFGQGTRLTVV.

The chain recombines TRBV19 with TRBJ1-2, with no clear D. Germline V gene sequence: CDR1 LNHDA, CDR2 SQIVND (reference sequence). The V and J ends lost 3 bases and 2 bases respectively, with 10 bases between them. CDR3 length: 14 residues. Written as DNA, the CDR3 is TGTGCCAGTAGTATGATTGGAGGAAACTATGGCTACACCTTC. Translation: CASSMIGGNYGYTF.

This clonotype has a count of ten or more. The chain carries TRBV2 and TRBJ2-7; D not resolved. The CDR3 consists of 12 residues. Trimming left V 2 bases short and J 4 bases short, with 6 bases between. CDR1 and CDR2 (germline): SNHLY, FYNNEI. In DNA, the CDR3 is TGTGCCAGCAGTGAAATGTGGTACGAGCAGTACTTC. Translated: CASSEMWYEQYF.

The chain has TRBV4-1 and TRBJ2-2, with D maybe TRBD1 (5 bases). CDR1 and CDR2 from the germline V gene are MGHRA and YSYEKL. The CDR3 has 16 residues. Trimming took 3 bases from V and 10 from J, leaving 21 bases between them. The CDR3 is CASSHPRPPQGAELFF. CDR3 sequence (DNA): TGCGCCAGCAGCCACCCTCGGCCCCCCCAGGGCGCGGAGCTGTTTTTT.

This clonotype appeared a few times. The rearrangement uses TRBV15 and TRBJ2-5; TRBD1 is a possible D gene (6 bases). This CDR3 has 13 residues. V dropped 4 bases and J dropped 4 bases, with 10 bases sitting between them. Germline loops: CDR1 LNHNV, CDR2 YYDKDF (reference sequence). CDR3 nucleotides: TGTGCCACCAGCAAGACAGGTTTAGAGACCCAGTACTTC. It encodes CATSKTGLETQYF.

The CDR3 nucleotides read TGTGCCAGCAGCCCCCCCCGGGGACTTTCACCAGATACGCAGTATTTT. Amino acids: CASSPPRGLSPDTQYF. This rearrangement joins TRBV7-9 to TRBJ2-3; a possible D gene is TRBD2 (6 bases). V was shortened by 5 bases and J by 4 bases, with 19 bases between the two germline ends. The CDR3 extends over 16 amino acids. Germline CDR1 SEHNR, CDR2 FQNEAQ (reference sequence).

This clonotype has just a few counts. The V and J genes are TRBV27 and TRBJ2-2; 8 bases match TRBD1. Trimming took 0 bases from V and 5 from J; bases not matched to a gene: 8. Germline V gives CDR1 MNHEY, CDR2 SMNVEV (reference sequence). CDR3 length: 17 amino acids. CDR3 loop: CASSLSPDRGRTGELFF. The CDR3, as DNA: TGTGCCAGCAGTTTATCGCCCGACAGGGGAAGGACCGGGGAGCTGTTTTTT.

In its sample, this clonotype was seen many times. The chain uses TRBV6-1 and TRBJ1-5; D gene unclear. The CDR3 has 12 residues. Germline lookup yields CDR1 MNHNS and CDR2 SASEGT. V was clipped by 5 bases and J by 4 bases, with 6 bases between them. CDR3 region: CASSPPNQPQHF. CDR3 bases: TGTGCCAGCAGTCCTCCTAATCAGCCCCAGCATTTT.

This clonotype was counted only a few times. The CDR3 DNA follows: TGTGCCAGCAGGCCCCAAGGGGGGAGCTCCTACGAGCAGTACTTC. This translates into CASRPQGGSSYEQYF. The chain carries TRBV28 and TRBJ2-7; D assignment may be TRBD1 or TRBD2 (6 bases each). V lost 6 bases, J lost 0 bases, and 15 bases lay in between. Germline loops: CDR1 MDHEN, CDR2 SYDVKM. The CDR3 consists of 15 residues.

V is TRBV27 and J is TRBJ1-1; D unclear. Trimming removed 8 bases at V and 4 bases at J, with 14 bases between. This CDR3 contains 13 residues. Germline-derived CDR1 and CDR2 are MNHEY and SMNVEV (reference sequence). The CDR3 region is CASGSVRSTEAFF. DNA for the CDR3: TGTGCCAGCGGCAGTGTTCGGAGCACTGAAGCTTTCTTT.

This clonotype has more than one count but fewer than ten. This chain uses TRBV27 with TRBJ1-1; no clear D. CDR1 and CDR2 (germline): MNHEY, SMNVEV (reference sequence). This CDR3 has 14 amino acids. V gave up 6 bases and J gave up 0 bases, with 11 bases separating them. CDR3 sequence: CASSLDGLNTEAFF. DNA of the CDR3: TGTGCCAGCAGCCTGGACGGATTGAACACTGAAGCTTTCTTT.